This T cell receptor (beta chain) originates from a study of Ad26.COV2.S vaccination and SARS-CoV-2 variants. Study information: Donor was in the COV1001 Ad26.COV2.S trial arm. Ad26.COV2.S given intramuscularly, once or twice 56 days apart.

Method: immunoSEQ multiplex PCR; TCRdb's copy keeps in-frame clones and lacks some. The table has about 420,000 clones, roughly 90% seen once; the top ten hold 3.6%. Treatment meaning: some 20 received Ad26.COV2.S at low or high dose, single or two shots; about 5 received placebo; per-sample allocation not given. After the first vaccine or placebo injection, samples were drawn on day 63. The CDR3 adds up to 13 amino acids, both ends counted. Germline V gives CDR1 MNHNS, CDR2 SASEGT. Worth noting for this clone: As the CDR3 is not closed by the conserved phenylalanine or tryptophan, this likely results from a read error. Because the CDR3's place on the DNA is in doubt, the DNA is left out and the CDR3 is given as listed by TCRdb.

The chain joins TRBV6-1 to TRBJ1-1; the table's D call TRBD1 went unverified against the DNA. Specimen: peripheral blood, collected in a trial of Ad26.COV2.S vaccine versus placebo. This receptor was taken from a person aged 18-65 years who received the Ad26.COV2.S COVID-19 vaccine or a placebo. This CDR3 reads CASSDTGQGIPRL.